This entry lists 30 T cell receptor beta chains sequenced from one sample in a study of CD8 T cells in ankylosing spondylitis. Study-wide findings and caveats: Seemingly distinctive of ankylosing spondylitis blood was a TCR beta motif formed by eight highly homologous variants.

TCRdb reprocessed the 5' RACE reads with MiXCR, giving one entry per CDR3 protein. Among more than 500,000 distinct CDR3 sequences, about 5% were seen once, and the ten largest hold roughly 3.5%. For these TCRs, the target antigens are not known. The sequenced sample was blood, either unsorted or a sorted T cell fraction (not recorded which). These receptor sequences come from a male donor with ankylosing spondylitis.

In its sample, this clonotype was seen many times. This sequence joins TRBV7-6 and TRBJ2-7; 9 positions match TRBD1. V lost 2 bases to trimming and J lost 6 bases; unmatched junction nucleotides: 8. The CDR3 is 15 residues long. Germline lookup yields CDR1 SGHVS and CDR2 FNYEAQ. Here the CDR3 DNA reads TGTGCCAGCAGCTTATGGGGACAGGGTATCTCCGAGCAGTACTTC. Its protein is CASSLWGQGISEQYF.

In its sample, this clonotype was seen many times. The rearrangement uses TRBV20-1 and TRBJ1-5, with D possibly matching TRBD1 (5 bases). In germline, CDR1 is DFQATT, CDR2 SNEGSKA (reference sequence). V was clipped by 6 bases and J by 4 bases, with 13 bases between them. This CDR3 has 13 residues. CDR3 sequence: CSAQGVANQPQHF. The CDR3 nucleotides are TGCAGTGCGCAGGGTGTAGCAAATCAGCCCCAGCATTTT.

Many counts were recorded for this clonotype. V and J are TRBV5-6 and TRBJ2-7; D unresolved. There are 15 residues in the CDR3. Trimming took 3 bases from V and 3 from J, leaving 16 bases between them. CDR1 and CDR2 from the germline V gene are SGHDT and YYEEEE. The CDR3, as DNA: TGTGCCAGCAGCTCTCTTACCGCGGATCACTACGAGCAGTACTTC. Translated: CASSSLTADHYEQYF. The full variable domain, with the rest looked up from reference TRBV5-6 and TRBJ2-7, is DAGVTQSPTHLIKTRGQQVTLRCSPKSGHDTVSWYQQALGQGPQFIFQYYEEEERQRGNFPDRFSGHQFPNYSSELNVNALLLGDSALYLCASSSLTADHYEQYFGPGTRLTVT.

This clonotype was found many times. The gene calls are TRBV6-1 and TRBJ2-1, with 11 nucleotides matching TRBD2. Germline V gene data show CDR1 as MNHNS and CDR2 as SASEGT. Trimming cost V 6 bases and J 5 bases; bases outside gene matches: 6. The CDR3 covers 15 residues. DNA of the CDR3: TGTGCCAGCAGCCCACTAGCGGGAGTACACAATGAGCAGTTCTTC. It yields the protein CASSPLAGVHNEQFF.

This clonotype was seen a few times. CDR3 residues: CAIGWGRAGVSYNEQFF. For the CDR3, the DNA is TGTGCCATCGGTTGGGGTAGGGCGGGAGTGTCCTACAATGAGCAGTTCTTC. The genes are TRBV10-3 and TRBJ2-1; 7 bases map to TRBD2. Germline loops: CDR1 ENHRY, CDR2 SYGVKD. CDR3 length: 17 amino acids. The junction had 14 bases not matched to a gene; V was cut back by 8 bases and J by 1 base.

This clonotype was observed at least ten times. J is TRBJ1-1 and V is TRBV18; D not certain. V shed 2 bases and J shed 5 bases, with 6 bases lying between them. This CDR3 region has 12 residues. Per the germline V gene, CDR1 is KGHSH and CDR2 is LQKENI. CDR3 in DNA: TGTGCCAGCTCACCAGGGAAGACTGAAGCTTTCTTT. This codes for CASSPGKTEAFF.

The genes are TRBV7-8 and TRBJ2-2; 14 bases are shared with TRBD2. The CDR3 runs to 18 residues. The J segment lost 6 bases and the V segment lost 4 bases, leaving 10 bases of the junction unmatched. Per the germline V gene, CDR1 is SGHVS and CDR2 is FQNEAQ. For the CDR3, the DNA is TGTGCCAGCAGCTCGCCGGGACTAGCGGGAGTCGGGTCCGGGGAGCTGTTTTTT. Translated, it gives CASSSPGLAGVGSGELFF.

This clonotype showed up many times. This sequence joins TRBV2 and TRBJ2-7; perhaps TRBD1 as D (6 bases). V was pared by 6 bases and J by 3 bases, with 15 bases between. CDR3 size: 14 residues. Germline CDR1 reads SNHLY; CDR2 reads FYNNEI. The CDR3 nucleotides read TGTGCCAGCAGAGGTCCGGGACAAGACTACGAGCAGTACTTC. Translating it yields CASRGPGQDYEQYF.

This clonotype appeared a few times. The V and J genes are TRBV2 and TRBJ2-5; no clear D gene. The CDR3 spans 14 residues. Per the germline V gene, CDR1 is SNHLY and CDR2 is FYNNEI. Trimming took off 4 bases at V and 6 bases at J, with 15 bases between the two ends. Written as DNA, the CDR3 is TGTGCCAGCAGTGGGACCTCTATAGTGAAGACCCAGTACTTC. Amino acid sequence: CASSGTSIVKTQYF.

This clonotype has at least ten counts. The CDR3 sequence is CSASRTGKFLPGVWDIQYF. DNA for the CDR3: TGCAGTGCTTCCCGGACAGGCAAATTTTTACCAGGGGTTTGGGACATTCAGTACTTC. V usage is TRBV20-1 and J usage is TRBJ2-4; 7 nucleotides line up with TRBD1. The germline CDR1 and CDR2 sequences are DFQATT and SNEGSKA (reference sequence). With 5 bases clipped from V and 8 bases from J, the junction kept 27 bases outside the gene matches. This CDR3 spans 19 amino acids.

This clonotype appeared many times. The rearrangement joins TRBV20-1 to TRBJ2-5; 10 bases map to TRBD2. Germline V gene lookup returns CDR1 DFQATT and CDR2 SNEGSKA (reference sequence). J lost 4 bases, V lost 3 bases, and 8 bases had no gene match. The CDR3 has 15 amino acids. The CDR3 sequence: CSASLRTSGLETQYF. The CDR3 DNA sequence: TGCAGTGCTAGCCTTCGGACTAGCGGACTAGAGACCCAGTACTTC.

This clonotype was seen at least ten times. V and J are TRBV6-5 and TRBJ2-1, with 10 bases matching TRBD2. The CDR3 contains 17 residues. V was clipped by 0 bases and J by 3 bases; unmatched bases: 5. Germline CDR1 and CDR2: MNHEY and SVGAGI. The CDR3 region is CASSYSHPSGSYNEQFF. The CDR3 nucleotides are TGTGCCAGCAGTTACTCTCATCCTAGCGGGAGCTACAATGAGCAGTTCTTC.

Only a few counts were recorded for this clonotype. The chain joins TRBV11-2 to TRBJ2-3, with D perhaps TRBD1 (5 bases). V lost 5 bases to trimming and J lost 2 bases, with 14 bases between them. Per the germline V gene, CDR1 is SGHAT and CDR2 is FQNNGV. The CDR3 loop spans 15 amino acids. CDR3 sequence (DNA): TGTGCCAGCAGCCTGGGGCAGGCTAACACAGATACGCAGTATTTT. Translation: CASSLGQANTDTQYF.

This clonotype showed up many times. This chain connects TRBV6-6 to TRBJ1-4; D is unclear. The germline V and J ends were trimmed by 5 bases and 5 bases, with 3 bases remaining between them. Germline V gene sequence: CDR1 MNHNY, CDR2 SVGAGI (reference sequence). This CDR3 contains 11 residues. The CDR3 DNA reads TGTGCCAGCAGTCGCAATGAAAAACTGTTTTTT. This gives the protein CASSRNEKLFF.

This clonotype appeared a few times. The CDR3 loop is CASSIDWDQPQHF. The CDR3 DNA is TGTGCCAGTAGTATAGACTGGGACCAGCCCCAGCATTTT. The V gene is TRBV19, the J gene TRBJ1-5, with D possibly being TRBD1 (5 bases). Trimming cost V 0 bases and J 7 bases, with 7 bases left between them. Per germline, CDR1 LNHDA and CDR2 SQIVND (reference sequence). The CDR3 covers 13 residues.

This clonotype was counted at least ten times. The chain joins TRBV6-5 to TRBJ2-7; a weak D match, TRBD1 (6 bases). The CDR3 sequence is 14 residues long. The ends were cut back, 3 bases at V and 0 bases at J, with 9 bases in the middle. Germline values: CDR1 MNHEY, CDR2 SVGAGI. CDR3 nucleotide sequence: TGTGCCAGCAGTTATGGGGACATCTCCTACGAGCAGTACTTC. Residues: CASSYGDISYEQYF.

This clonotype has ten or more counts. This sequence joins TRBV5-1 and TRBJ1-2; TRBD1 agrees at 8 bases. J lost 3 bases, V lost 3 bases, and 7 bases had no gene match. The CDR3 totals 15 residues. The germline V gene encodes CDR1 SGHRS and CDR2 YFSETQ. The CDR3 DNA sequence: TGCGCCAGCAGCTCCAGCGCAGGGGGCTACTATGGCTACACCTTC. This sequence encodes CASSSSAGGYYGYTF.

This clonotype was detected ten times or more. V is TRBV9 and J is TRBJ2-3; 8 nucleotides match TRBD2. Germline V CDR1 and CDR2: SGDLS, YYNGEE. J was trimmed by 1 base and V by 4 bases; bases with no gene match: 5. CDR3 length equals 15 residues. CDR3 loop: CASSPNGGGTDTQYF. In DNA form, the CDR3 reads TGTGCCAGCAGCCCCAACGGGGGGGGCACAGATACGCAGTATTTT.

CDR3 sequence: CASSLGLVSYNEQFF. CDR3 in DNA: TGTGCCAGCAGCTTAGGGCTAGTTAGTTACAATGAGCAGTTCTTC. This chain uses TRBV7-2 with TRBJ2-1; D is ambiguous. Trimming took off 1 base at V and 4 bases at J, with 11 bases between the two ends. From germline, CDR1 is SGHTA and CDR2 FQGNSA. The CDR3 totals 15 residues.

The table lists this clonotype with many counts. The chain recombines TRBV7-9 with TRBJ2-1; D possibly corresponds to TRBD2 (6 bases). Deletions cut 5 bases from V and 2 bases from J, with 13 bases between. The CDR3 is 15 residues long. Germline CDR1 is SEHNR and CDR2 is FQNEAQ (reference sequence). The CDR3 DNA reads TGTGCCAGCAGCCCCCTAACGGGAGCCTACAATGAGCAGTTCTTC. It yields the protein CASSPLTGAYNEQFF.

This clonotype was seen ten or more times. The chain uses TRBV10-3 and TRBJ1-1, with unresolved D. The CDR3 spans 12 residues. Trimming stripped 6 bases from V and 2 bases from J, with 7 bases between. Germline V gene data show CDR1 as ENHRY and CDR2 as SYGVKD. CDR3 DNA sequence: TGTGCCATCAGGGTAGGAAACACTGAAGCTTTCTTT. Amino acids: CAIRVGNTEAFF.

This clonotype was recorded many times. V is TRBV20-1 and J is TRBJ2-7; D gene uncertain. Germline CDR1 DFQATT, CDR2 SNEGSKA (reference sequence). V was clipped by 3 bases and J by 2 bases, with 14 bases between them. The CDR3 has 14 amino acids. The CDR3 DNA follows: TGCAGTGCTAGTCCTGGGGAATTGGCCTACGAGCAGTACTTC. The encoded protein is CSASPGELAYEQYF.

This clonotype has ten or more counts. The chain employs TRBV6-1 and TRBJ2-2; D remains unclear. CDR3 length: 15 amino acids. Looked up from germline, CDR1 is MNHNS and CDR2 is SASEGT. Between the trimmed V and J ends, which lost 6 bases and 1 base, there was a span of 12 bases. CDR3 residues: CASSSYLRNTGELFF. The CDR3 region has the DNA TGTGCCAGCAGCTCCTATCTCCGGAACACCGGGGAGCTGTTTTTT.

This clonotype was counted ten times or more. The J gene is TRBJ2-7, the V gene TRBV29-1; the match to TRBD2 covers 10 bases. From germline, CDR1 is SQVTM and CDR2 ANQGSEA. V was clipped by 1 base and J by 1 base; unmatched bases: 7. The length of the CDR3 is 16 residues. As DNA, the CDR3 is TGCAGCGTTGAAGTAGGGCTAGCGGGGGTTTCCTACGAGCAGTACTTC. This sequence encodes CSVEVGLAGVSYEQYF.

This clonotype was found many times. This chain uses TRBV20-1 with TRBJ2-5; 10 positions match TRBD2. The germline V gene encodes CDR1 DFQATT and CDR2 SNEGSKA (reference sequence). The CDR3 is 14 residues long. V was pared by 3 bases and J by 3 bases, with 4 bases of the junction left unmatched. The CDR3 DNA sequence: TGCAGTGCTAGTTGGACTAGCGGCAAAGAGACCCAGTACTTC. Amino acid sequence: CSASWTSGKETQYF.

This clonotype was recorded many times. The chain is built from TRBV6-5 and TRBJ2-1, with TRBD2 identical over 11 bases. V shed 1 base and J 3 bases; nucleotides not matched to a gene: 2. The CDR3 loop spans 16 amino acids. CDR1 is MNHEY and CDR2 is SVGAGI in the germline V gene. CDR3 amino acids: CASSYFGLAGYNEQFF. CDR3 sequence (DNA): TGTGCCAGCAGTTACTTTGGACTAGCGGGCTACAATGAGCAGTTCTTC.

This clonotype showed up just a few times. V usage is TRBV12-3 or TRBV12-4 and J usage is TRBJ2-7, with unresolved D. Trimming removed 5 bases from V and 6 bases from J, with 20 bases in between. The CDR3 runs 15 residues. This CDR3 is CASSPLGSVSGEQYF. In nucleotides, the CDR3 is TGTGCCAGCAGTCCCTTGGGTTCCGTCTCGGGCGAGCAGTACTTC.

V gene TRBV30 combines with J gene TRBJ2-3, with 7 bases aligning to TRBD2. After removal of 4 bases from V and 5 bases from J, the junction contained 3 bases not matched to a gene. Germline V CDR1 and CDR2: GTSNPN, SVGIG (reference sequence). The CDR3 loop spans 12 amino acids. CDR3 nucleotides: TGTGCCTGGACGGCTAGCGGAGATACGCAGTATTTT. Encoded protein: CAWTASGDTQYF.

The table lists this clonotype with many counts. V usage is TRBV12-3 or TRBV12-4 and J usage is TRBJ2-7, with D maybe TRBD1 (5 bases). V was clipped by 7 bases and J by 4 bases, with 17 bases between them. This CDR3 comprises 14 residues. The CDR3 region has the DNA TGTGCCAGCACTACCCCGACAGTCCGTTACGAGCAGTACTTC. It encodes CASTTPTVRYEQYF.

The rearrangement uses TRBV2 and TRBJ2-7; D uncertain. Trimming removed 6 bases at V and 2 bases at J, with 20 bases between. The CDR3 covers 16 residues. Germline loops: CDR1 SNHLY, CDR2 FYNNEI. The CDR3 here is CASRYQPGTNAYEQYF. The CDR3 coding sequence is TGTGCCAGCAGATACCAACCGGGCACAAACGCCTACGAGCAGTACTTC.